These 3 T cell receptor beta chains originate from one sample sequenced in a study of cytomegalovirus exposure and HLA in healthy donors. Repertoires were generated with immunoSEQ multiplex PCR, while TCRdb's copy carries only in-frame clones and drops some. Of about 160,000 clones detected, 65% to 90% appear once; the ten largest clones hold approximately 2%. The sequenced sample was PBMCs. These receptors originate from a woman between 18 and 30 years old in good health and CMV-seronegative.

This clone has only one observation. The chain combines TRBV19 with TRBJ1-2, with D tentatively TRBD1 (6 bases). V lost 3 bases and J 7 bases, leaving 21 bases between the germline ends. Germline CDR1 reads LNHDA; CDR2 reads SQIVND (reference sequence). This CDR3 is built from 16 residues. CDR3 region: CASSIQTGGPNVGYTF. The CDR3 coding sequence is TGTGCCAGTAGTATCCAGACAGGTGGGCCCAATGTTGGCTACACCTTC. Supplemented by reference TRBV19 and TRBJ1-2, the full variable domain reads DGGITQSPKYLFRKEGQNVTLSCEQNLNHDAMYWYRQDPGQGLRLIYYSQIVNDFQKGDIAEGYSVSREKKESFPLTVTSAQKNPTAFYLCASSIQTGGPNVGYTFGSGTRLTVV.

The chain links TRBV9 to TRBJ2-3; 9 nucleotides agree with TRBD2. Germline CDR1 and CDR2: SGDLS and YYNGEE. The junction had 13 bases not matched to a gene; V was cut back by 1 base and J by 1 base. The CDR3 has 19 residues. DNA for the CDR3: TGTGCCAGCAGCGTACGCGATAGCGGGGGCGTCAGGGGCACAGATACGCAGTATTTT. Translated, it gives CASSVRDSGGVRGTDTQYF.

The chain carries TRBV19 and TRBJ1-5; 7 nucleotides agree with TRBD1. CDR1 is LNHDA and CDR2 is SQIVND in the germline V gene (reference sequence). V was clipped by 1 base and J by 3 bases; unmatched bases: 9. The CDR3 sequence is 17 residues long. This chain's CDR3 is CASSIGPGTAFNQPQHF. The CDR3 coding sequence is TGTGCCAGTAGTATAGGCCCCGGGACAGCTTTCAATCAGCCCCAGCATTTT.